This paragraph reports one T cell receptor beta chain. Its antigen remains unidentified. These data belong to a study of T cells expressing NK-cell markers. As for the study in general: Sorted CD3+CD56+NKG2C+, CD3+CD56+NKG2C- and CD3+CD56-NKG2C+ T cells supplied TCR beta repertoires. Study results and limitations: In more than 5 donors, dominant CD3+CD56+NKG2C+ clones formed roughly 1.0-7.5% of CD8+ cells. A few donors likewise had their CD3+CD56-NKG2C+ fraction led by these clonotypes. HCMV specificity of expanded NKG2C+ T cell clones remained unclear.

TCRdb reworked the 5' RACE reads into one entry per CDR3 protein, no DNA. Its table records 200,000 to 300,000 distinct CDR3 sequences. The CDR3 is 11 amino acids. CDR1 and CDR2 (germline): SGHDT, YYEEEE. The origin of this receptor is a man aged 18 to 30 in good health. This chain joins TRBV5-6 and TRBJ1-2. Sequences were obtained from blood T cells: a sorted CD56 or NKG2C T cell subset, CD4+ or CD8+ T cells, or bulk PBMC T cells (not recorded which). The CDR3 here is CASSLYGGYTF.